This T cell receptor (beta chain) derives from a study of OX40 agonist ivuxolimab in advanced cancers. There are 13 residues in the CDR3. Trimming took off 5 bases at V and 4 bases at J, with 11 bases between the two ends. From germline, CDR1 is SGHNT and CDR2 YENEEA. The assay was immunoSEQ multiplex PCR, and TCRdb's table has in-frame clones only and misses some. The sample includes around 72,000 clones, more than 70% of them seen just once. Notes on this clone: The antigen is unknown.

Broader study findings: Both blood CD4+ and CD8+ T cells showed clonal growth by week 6 at 0.1 to 3.0 mg/kg. Averaged across samples, CD8+ T cells carried more expanded clones than CD4+ did.

The chain has TRBV11-3 and TRBJ1-2; no clear D gene. The input for sequencing was CD4+ or CD8+ T cells sorted from blood, taken in a trial of the OX40 agonist ivuxolimab. This clonotype originated in an adult with an advanced solid tumor such as melanoma, head and neck, liver or kidney cancer. This CDR3 reads CASSPTPGYGYTF. The CDR3 nucleotides read TGTGCCAGCAGCCCTACCCCAGGCTATGGCTACACCTTC. The whole variable domain, remainder taken from reference TRBV11-3 and TRBJ1-2, is EAGVVQSPRYKIIEKKQPVAFWCNPISGHNTLYWYLQNLGQGPELLIRYENEEAVDDSQLPKDRFSAERLKGVDSTLKIQPAELGDSAVYLCASSPTPGYGYTFGSGTRLTVV.